This TCR beta chain was recorded in a study of cytomegalovirus exposure and HLA in healthy donors. Broader study findings: TCR beta V- and J-gene trimming was later associated with a missense DCLRE1C variant. An analysis done earlier found most TCR beta V segments productive about 87% or about 30% of the time. Both high specificity and high sensitivity reportedly marked the classifier's diagnosis of cytomegalovirus status.

The germline gives CDR1 MNHEY, CDR2 SMNVEV (reference sequence). CDR3 size: 14 residues. Trimming shortened V by 6 bases and J by 2 bases, and 14 bases separated the two germline ends. Vbeta (60) and Jbeta (13) primers were used in the PCR. Profiled with immunoSEQ multiplex PCR; TCRdb holds only in-frame clones, not every one. The table shows nearly 110,000 clones, with 71% occurring only once. The table lists this clone with a count of one. Its matching antigen is unknown. The chain has TRBV27 and TRBJ2-7; maybe TRBD1 (6 bases). This TCR was sampled from a female donor in good health and CMV-seronegative. Material for sequencing was PBMCs. CDR3 region: CASSRTVTAYEQYF. The CDR3 bases are TGTGCCAGCAGCCGGACAGTAACAGCCTACGAGCAGTACTTC.